These 9 T cell receptor beta chains were sequenced from one sample in a study of lymphopenia after photon versus proton radiotherapy. Here immunoSEQ multiplex PCR was the method, and the copy in TCRdb shows in-frame clones only, minus some. Seen here are about 30,000 clones, 75% to 90% observed once, and the top ten hold 6.8%. Sample: peripheral blood, taken from a patient treated with photon-based radiotherapy. The receptor source for this set is a woman aged 45-65 years with pancreatic cancer.

The rearrangement uses TRBV13 and TRBJ2-7, with 8 bases matching TRBD1. The CDR3 consists of 15 residues. V shed 5 bases and J 6 bases; nucleotides not matched to a gene: 12. Germline values: CDR1 PRHDT, CDR2 FYEKMQ (reference sequence). CDR3 in DNA: TGTGCCAGCAGCGGAACCGACAGGGGTCTTGGCGAGCAGTACTTC. It codes for CASSGTDRGLGEQYF. The full variable domain, completed using reference TRBV13 and TRBJ2-7, is AAGVIQSPRHLIKEKRETATLKCYPIPRHDTVYWYQQGPGQDPQFLISFYEKMQSDKGSIPDRFSAQQFSDYHSELNMSSLELGDSALYFCASSGTDRGLGEQYFGPGTRLTVT.

This clone came up once. As DNA, the CDR3 is TGCAGCGCCCTCCAGGGGAACACTGAAGCTTTCTTT. Translating it yields CSALQGNTEAFF. The chain recombines TRBV29-1 with TRBJ1-1; perhaps TRBD1 as D (5 bases). V was shortened by 7 bases and J by 1 base, with 10 bases between the two germline ends. Germline V CDR1 and CDR2: SQVTM, ANQGSEA. The CDR3 totals 12 residues. Combining the CDR3 with reference TRBV29-1 and TRBJ1-1 gives the whole variable domain SAVISQKPSRDICQRGTSLTIQCQVDSQVTMMFWYRQQPGQSLTLIATANQGSEATYESGFVIDKFPISRPNLTFSTLTVSNMSPEDSSIYLCSALQGNTEAFFGQGTRLTVV.

The chain has TRBV7-8 and TRBJ2-7, with 9 nucleotides matching TRBD1. Germline V gene data show CDR1 as SGHVS and CDR2 as FQNEAQ. This CDR3 is 15 amino acids long. V shed 2 bases and J 4 bases; nucleotides not matched to a gene: 6. The CDR3 DNA is TGTGCCAGCAGCTTAAGGGGACAGGGTGGTTACGAGCAGTACTTC. Protein sequence: CASSLRGQGGYEQYF.

The rearrangement links TRBV19 to TRBJ2-7, with 10 bases that match TRBD2. V shed 3 bases, J shed 4 bases, and the junction held 3 bases outside the gene matches. The CDR3 is 14 residues long. CDR1 and CDR2 from the germline V gene are LNHDA and SQIVND (reference sequence). The CDR3 DNA reads as TGTGCCAGTAGTATGGGACTAGCGATGTACGAGCAGTACTTC. Amino acids: CASSMGLAMYEQYF.

As DNA, the CDR3 is TGTGCCAGCAGTTCACAACAGGGGGCATACAATGAGCAGTTCTTC. Translating it yields CASSSQQGAYNEQFF. The chain recombines TRBV28 with TRBJ2-1; 9 bases line up with TRBD1. The CDR3 is made up of 15 amino acids. The germline gives CDR1 MDHEN, CDR2 SYDVKM. The J segment lost 4 bases and the V segment lost 4 bases, leaving 5 bases of the junction unmatched.

The chain links TRBV28 to TRBJ2-4; D unresolved. Trimming left V 4 bases short and J 10 bases short, with 11 bases between. CDR1 and CDR2 from the germline V gene are MDHEN and SYDVKM. The CDR3 covers 12 residues. The CDR3 nucleotides are TGTGCCAGCAGTTCGGCCCTCACTATTCAGTACTTC. The encoded protein is CASSSALTIQYF.

The gene calls are TRBV9 and TRBJ2-1, with 8 bases aligning to TRBD2. This CDR3 is built from 16 residues. Germline CDR1 is SGDLS and CDR2 is YYNGEE. V lost 3 bases, J lost 2 bases, and 7 bases stayed unmatched. Written as DNA, the CDR3 is TGTGCCAGCAGCGCCGAGGGTAGCGGGACCTACAATGAGCAGTTCTTC. The encoded protein is CASSAEGSGTYNEQFF.

The genes are TRBV7-9 and TRBJ2-1, with a weak D call TRBD2 (6 bases). Germline-derived CDR1 and CDR2 are SEHNR and FQNEAQ (reference sequence). V gave up 1 base and J gave up 0 bases, with 10 bases separating them. This CDR3 has 16 residues. The DNA for the CDR3 is TGTGCCAGCAGCTTAGGTGCCGGGAGCTCCTACAATGAGCAGTTCTTC. Translated: CASSLGAGSSYNEQFF.

The chain couples TRBV25-1 to TRBJ1-2; D unresolved. From germline, CDR1 is MGHDK and CDR2 SYGVNS. Trimming left V 7 bases short and J 5 bases short, with 14 bases between. The CDR3 sequence is 13 residues long. The CDR3 region has the DNA TGTGCCAGCACCCGAGACGGATCATATGGCTACACCTTC. Translating it yields CASTRDGSYGYTF.